Listed here are 10 T cell receptor beta chains from one sample, sequenced in a study of T cell responses to AZD1222 COVID-19 vaccine. Produced via immunoSEQ multiplex PCR; TCRdb's table is partial and in-frame only. The table lists about 140,000 clones, approximately 92% of them singletons. This specimen was peripheral blood, taken 28 days after the second AZD1222 dose. Receptors originate from an adult who received the AZD1222 COVID-19 vaccine.

The J gene is TRBJ1-4, the V gene TRBV2; 8 bases map to TRBD1. Trimming cost V 5 bases and J 4 bases; bases outside gene matches: 6. The CDR3 spans 15 residues. In germline, CDR1 is SNHLY, CDR2 FYNNEI. In DNA form, the CDR3 reads TGTGCCAGCAGTATCGGACAGGGCGTTAATGAAAAACTGTTTTTT. Translating it yields CASSIGQGVNEKLFF.

The chain combines TRBV9 with TRBJ1-3; a weak D match, TRBD1 (5 bases). The CDR3 spans 13 residues. V lost 5 bases and J lost 4, with 10 bases in between. CDR1 SGDLS and CDR2 YYNGEE come from the germline V gene. The DNA of the CDR3 is TGTGCCAGCAGATCGGGACCGGGAAACACCATATATTTT. Translation: CASRSGPGNTIYF.

The chain links TRBV28 to TRBJ2-5; TRBD2 agrees at 9 bases. J lost 4 bases, V lost 2 bases, and 8 bases had no gene match. From germline, CDR1 is MDHEN and CDR2 SYDVKM. The CDR3 loop spans 16 amino acids. CDR3 amino acids: CASSLGAGGSPETQYF. The CDR3 DNA follows: TGTGCCAGCAGTTTAGGGGCGGGGGGGTCCCCAGAGACCCAGTACTTC. Full variable domain (remainder filled in from reference TRBV28 and TRBJ2-5): DVKVTQSSRYLVKRTGEKVFLECVQDMDHENMFWYRQDPGLGLRLIYFSYDVKMKEKGDIPEGYSVSREKKERFSLILESASTNQTSMYLCASSLGAGGSPETQYFGPGTRLLVL.

The count of this clone is one. The chain uses TRBV12-3 or TRBV12-4 and TRBJ2-5; the D is unclear. The CDR3 length is 13 residues. V gave up 2 bases and J gave up 3 bases, with 7 bases separating them. The CDR3 DNA sequence: TGTGCCAGCAGTTTAAGGTGGGAAGAGACCCAGTACTTC. Residues: CASSLRWEETQYF.

The gene calls are TRBV28 and TRBJ2-2; 7 bases agree with TRBD1. The CDR3 is made up of 16 amino acids. CDR1 MDHEN and CDR2 SYDVKM come from the germline V gene. Germline trimming cut 7 bases from V and 1 base from J; bases unmatched to any gene: 9. The CDR3 region has the DNA TGTGCCAGCACCCCCCGGGGACAGTGGAACACCGGGGAGCTGTTTTTT. Translated, it gives CASTPRGQWNTGELFF.

This clone was observed a handful of times. The chain uses TRBV6-6 and TRBJ1-5; D not resolved. With 4 bases removed from V and 11 bases from J, the gap between germline ends came to 12 bases. The length of the CDR3 is 12 residues. Germline-derived CDR1 and CDR2 are MNHNY and SVGAGI (reference sequence). CDR3 residues: CASSSTMVSQHF. CDR3 bases: TGTGCCAGCAGTTCTACAATGGTGTCCCAGCATTTT.

The V call is TRBV24-1, the J call TRBJ2-2; D remains ambiguous. The CDR3 spans 18 residues. The V end was cut by 4 bases, the J end by 6 bases, with 23 bases between. Germline loops: CDR1 KGHDR, CDR2 SFDVKD. CDR3 loop: CATSDHPTTAKGSGELFF. CDR3 in DNA: TGTGCCACCAGTGACCATCCGACGACCGCGAAGGGTTCCGGGGAGCTGTTTTTT.

The rearrangement links TRBV4-3 to TRBJ1-2; 11 nucleotides agree with TRBD1. The V and J ends lost 4 bases and 2 bases, in that order; junction bases with no gene match: 0. The germline V gene encodes CDR1 LGHNA and CDR2 YSLEER. This CDR3 spans 14 amino acids. CDR3 sequence: CASSRDRGNYGYTF. CDR3 in DNA: TGCGCCAGCAGCCGGGACAGGGGGAACTATGGCTACACCTTC.

The J gene is TRBJ1-6, the V gene TRBV21-1. TRBV21-1 is listed as a pseudogene. This CDR3 has 17 amino acids. DNA of the CDR3: TGTGCCAGCAGCAATCAGTCCGTGAGCTCCTATAATTCACCCCTCCACTTT. Translating it yields CASSNQSVSSYNSPLHF.

The rearrangement links TRBV27 to TRBJ2-7; TRBD1 matches 9 bases. CDR3 size: 15 residues. The junction had 8 bases not matched to a gene; V was cut back by 5 bases and J by 3 bases. Germline assignment: CDR1 MNHEY and CDR2 SMNVEV (reference sequence). CDR3 bases: TGTGCCAGCAGTCCTACACAGGGGGCCGACTACGAGCAGTACTTC. Its translation is CASSPTQGADYEQYF.